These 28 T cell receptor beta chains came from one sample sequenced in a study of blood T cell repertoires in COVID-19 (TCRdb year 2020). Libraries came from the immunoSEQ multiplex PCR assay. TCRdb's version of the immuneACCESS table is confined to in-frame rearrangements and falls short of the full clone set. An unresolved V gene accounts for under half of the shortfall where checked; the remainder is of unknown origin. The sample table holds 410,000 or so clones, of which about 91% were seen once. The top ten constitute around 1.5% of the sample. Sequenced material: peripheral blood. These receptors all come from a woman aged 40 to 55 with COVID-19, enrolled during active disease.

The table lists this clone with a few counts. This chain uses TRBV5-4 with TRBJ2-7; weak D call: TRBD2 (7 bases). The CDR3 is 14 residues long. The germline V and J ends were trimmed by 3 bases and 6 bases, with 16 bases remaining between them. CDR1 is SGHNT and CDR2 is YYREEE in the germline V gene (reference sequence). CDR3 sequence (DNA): TGTGCCAGCAGCTGGGGGGGCCAGGACGGCGAGCAGTACTTC. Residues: CASSWGGQDGEQYF.

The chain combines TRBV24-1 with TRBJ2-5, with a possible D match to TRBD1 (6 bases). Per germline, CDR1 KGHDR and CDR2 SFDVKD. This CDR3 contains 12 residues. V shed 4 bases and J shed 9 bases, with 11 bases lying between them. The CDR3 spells CATSDPQGPQYF. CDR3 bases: TGTGCCACCAGTGACCCACAGGGTCCCCAGTACTTC.

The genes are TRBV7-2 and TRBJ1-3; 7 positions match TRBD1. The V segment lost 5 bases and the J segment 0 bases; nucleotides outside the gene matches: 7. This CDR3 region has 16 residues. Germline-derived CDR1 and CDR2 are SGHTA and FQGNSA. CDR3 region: CASSRGDRVSGNTIYF. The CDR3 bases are TGTGCCAGCAGCAGGGGGGACAGAGTCTCTGGAAACACCATATATTTT. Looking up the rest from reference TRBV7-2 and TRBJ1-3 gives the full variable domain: GAGVSQSPSNKVTEKGKDVELRCDPISGHTALYWYRQSLGQGLEFLIYFQGNSAPDKSGLPSDRFSAERTGGSVSTLTIQRTQQEDSAVYLCASSRGDRVSGNTIYFGEGSWLTVV.

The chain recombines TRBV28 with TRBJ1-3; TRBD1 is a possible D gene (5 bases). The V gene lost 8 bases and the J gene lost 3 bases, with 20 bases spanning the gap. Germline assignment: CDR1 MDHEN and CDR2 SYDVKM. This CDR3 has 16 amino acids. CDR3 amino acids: CASGLIVGAGGNTIYF. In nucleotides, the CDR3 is TGTGCCAGCGGCCTAATAGTAGGGGCTGGTGGAAACACCATATATTTT.

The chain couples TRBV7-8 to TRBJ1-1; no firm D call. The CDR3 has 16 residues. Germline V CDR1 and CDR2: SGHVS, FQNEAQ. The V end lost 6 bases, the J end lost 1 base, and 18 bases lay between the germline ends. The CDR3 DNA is TGTGCCAGCAGGGTCCGGGAGGCTCAACAGAACACTGAAGCTTTCTTT. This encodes CASRVREAQQNTEAFF.

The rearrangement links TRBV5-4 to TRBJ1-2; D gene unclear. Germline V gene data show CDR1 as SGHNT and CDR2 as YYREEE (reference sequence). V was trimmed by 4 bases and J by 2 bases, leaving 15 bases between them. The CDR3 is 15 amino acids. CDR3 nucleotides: TGTGCCAGCAGCCCGATTAGAACGGGGAACTATGGCTACACCTTC. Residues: CASSPIRTGNYGYTF.

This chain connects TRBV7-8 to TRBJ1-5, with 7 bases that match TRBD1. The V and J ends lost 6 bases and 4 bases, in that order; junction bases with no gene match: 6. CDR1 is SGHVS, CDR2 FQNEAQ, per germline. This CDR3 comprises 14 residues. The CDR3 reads CASRGGGINQPQHF. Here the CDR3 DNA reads TGTGCCAGCAGAGGAGGGGGCATAAATCAGCCCCAGCATTTT.

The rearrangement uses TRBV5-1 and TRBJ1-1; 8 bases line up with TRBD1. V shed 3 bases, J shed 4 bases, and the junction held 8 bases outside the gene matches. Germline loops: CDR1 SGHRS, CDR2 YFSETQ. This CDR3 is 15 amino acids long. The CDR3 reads CASSSVRGRFTEAFF. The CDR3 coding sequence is TGCGCCAGCAGCTCGGTCAGGGGGCGGTTCACTGAAGCTTTCTTT. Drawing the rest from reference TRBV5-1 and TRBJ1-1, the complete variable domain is KAGVTQTPRYLIKTRGQQVTLSCSPISGHRSVSWYQQTPGQGLQFLFEYFSETQRNKGNFPGRFSGRQFSNSRSEMNVSTLELGDSALYLCASSSVRGRFTEAFFGQGTRLTVV.

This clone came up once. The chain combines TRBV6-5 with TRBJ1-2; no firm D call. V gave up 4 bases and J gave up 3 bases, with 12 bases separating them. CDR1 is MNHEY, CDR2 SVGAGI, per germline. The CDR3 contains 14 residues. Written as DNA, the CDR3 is TGTGCCAGCAGTTCCCGCACAGATTACTATGGCTACACCTTC. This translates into CASSSRTDYYGYTF.

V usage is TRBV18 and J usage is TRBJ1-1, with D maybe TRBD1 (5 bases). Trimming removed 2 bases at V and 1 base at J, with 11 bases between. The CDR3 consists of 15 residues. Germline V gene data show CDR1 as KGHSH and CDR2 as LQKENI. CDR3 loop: CASSPVGAGNTEAFF. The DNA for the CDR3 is TGTGCCAGCTCACCAGTAGGGGCCGGGAACACTGAAGCTTTCTTT. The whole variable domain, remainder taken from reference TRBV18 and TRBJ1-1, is NAGVMQNPRHLVRRRGQEARLRCSPMKGHSHVYWYRQLPEEGLKFMVYLQKENIIDESGMPKERFSAEFPKEGPSILRIQQVVRGDSAAYFCASSPVGAGNTEAFFGQGTRLTVV.

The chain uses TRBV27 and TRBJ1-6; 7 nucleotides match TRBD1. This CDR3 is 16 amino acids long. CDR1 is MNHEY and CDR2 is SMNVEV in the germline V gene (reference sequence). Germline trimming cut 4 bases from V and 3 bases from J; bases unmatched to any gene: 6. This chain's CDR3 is CASSSPTGYYNSPLHF. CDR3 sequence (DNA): TGTGCCAGCAGTTCCCCGACAGGGTACTATAATTCACCCCTCCACTTT.

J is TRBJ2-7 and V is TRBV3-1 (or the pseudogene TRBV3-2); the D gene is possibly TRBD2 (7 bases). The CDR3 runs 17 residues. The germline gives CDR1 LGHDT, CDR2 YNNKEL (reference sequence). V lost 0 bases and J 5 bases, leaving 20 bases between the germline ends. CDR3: CASSQERGLGGKNEQYF. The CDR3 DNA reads TGTGCCAGCAGCCAAGAGAGGGGGTTGGGAGGGAAGAACGAGCAGTACTTC.

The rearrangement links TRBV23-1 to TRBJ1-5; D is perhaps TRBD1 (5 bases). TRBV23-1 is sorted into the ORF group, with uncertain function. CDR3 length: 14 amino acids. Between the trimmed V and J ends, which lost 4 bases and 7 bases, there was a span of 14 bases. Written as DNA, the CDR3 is TGCGCCAGCAGTCTAGGAGAATCAGGGCAGCCCCAGCATTTT. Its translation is CASSLGESGQPQHF.

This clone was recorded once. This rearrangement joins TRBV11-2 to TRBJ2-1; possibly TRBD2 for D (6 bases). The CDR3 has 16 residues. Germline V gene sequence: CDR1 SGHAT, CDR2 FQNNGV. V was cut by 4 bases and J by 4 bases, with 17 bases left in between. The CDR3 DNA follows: TGTGCCAGCAGCTCCCCCGGGACTGTTACTTACAATGAGCAGTTCTTC. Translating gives CASSSPGTVTYNEQFF.

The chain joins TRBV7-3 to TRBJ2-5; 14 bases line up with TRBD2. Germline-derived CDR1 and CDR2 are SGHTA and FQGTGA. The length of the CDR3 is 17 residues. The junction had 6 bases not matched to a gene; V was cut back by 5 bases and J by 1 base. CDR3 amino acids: CASSPIGLAGGQETQYF. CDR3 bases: TGTGCCAGCAGCCCTATCGGACTAGCGGGGGGCCAAGAGACCCAGTACTTC.

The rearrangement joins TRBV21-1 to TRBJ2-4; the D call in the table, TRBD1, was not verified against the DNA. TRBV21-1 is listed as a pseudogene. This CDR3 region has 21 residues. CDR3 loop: CASSSRHYRVGRGPAKNIQYF. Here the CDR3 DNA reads TGTGCCAGCAGCTCCCGCCATTACAGGGTTGGTCGGGGTCCAGCCAAAAACATTCAGTACTTC.

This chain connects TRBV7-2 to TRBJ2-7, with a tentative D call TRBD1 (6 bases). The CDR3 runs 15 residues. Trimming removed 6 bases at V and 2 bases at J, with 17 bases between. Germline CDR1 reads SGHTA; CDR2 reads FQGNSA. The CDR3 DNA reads TGTGCCAGCAGTCCCGACAGGCACCTTACCTACGAGCAGTACTTC. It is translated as CASSPDRHLTYEQYF.

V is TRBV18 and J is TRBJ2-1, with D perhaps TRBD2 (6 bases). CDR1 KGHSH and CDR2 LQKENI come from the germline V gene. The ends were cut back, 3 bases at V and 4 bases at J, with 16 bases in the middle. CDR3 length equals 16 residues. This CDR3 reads CASSPTLAGRYNEQFF. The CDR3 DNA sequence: TGTGCCAGCTCACCGACCCTCGCGGGGCGGTACAATGAGCAGTTCTTC.

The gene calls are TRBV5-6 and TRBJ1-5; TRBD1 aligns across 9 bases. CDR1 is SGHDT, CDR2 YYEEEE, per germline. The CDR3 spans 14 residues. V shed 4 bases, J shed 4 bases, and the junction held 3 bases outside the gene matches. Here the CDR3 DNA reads TGTGCCAGCAGCGGGACAGGGACGAATCAGCCCCAGCATTTT. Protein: CASSGTGTNQPQHF.

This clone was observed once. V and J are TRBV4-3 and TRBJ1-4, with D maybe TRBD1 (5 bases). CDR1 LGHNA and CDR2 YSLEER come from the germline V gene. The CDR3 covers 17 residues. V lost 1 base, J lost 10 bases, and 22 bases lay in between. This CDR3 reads CASSQALTRTTGLKLFF. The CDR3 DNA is TGCGCCAGCAGCCAAGCACTAACGCGGACAACGGGACTAAAACTGTTTTTT.

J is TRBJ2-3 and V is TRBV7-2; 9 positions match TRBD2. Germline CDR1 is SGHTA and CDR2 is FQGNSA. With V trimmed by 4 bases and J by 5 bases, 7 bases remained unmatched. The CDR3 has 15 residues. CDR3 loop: CASSSAGGLGDTQYF. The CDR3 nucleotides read TGTGCCAGCAGCTCGGCGGGGGGGCTGGGAGATACGCAGTATTTT.

In DNA, the CDR3 is TGTGCCAGCAGCGAAAGGCCAACGGGTCAGCCCCAGCATTTT. Its protein product is CASSERPTGQPQHF. The chain carries TRBV5-6 and TRBJ1-5; D ambiguous. Germline assignment: CDR1 SGHDT and CDR2 YYEEEE. Trimming removed 4 bases from V and 6 bases from J, with 14 bases in between. There are 14 residues in the CDR3.

The CDR3 sequence: CASTPWRGADYGYTF. The CDR3 nucleotides read TGTGCCAGCACGCCATGGCGGGGGGCGGACTATGGCTACACCTTC. This sequence joins TRBV9 and TRBJ1-2; D perhaps matches TRBD1 (6 bases). The germline V gene encodes CDR1 SGDLS and CDR2 YYNGEE. CDR3 length: 15 amino acids. V dropped 6 bases and J dropped 3 bases, with 18 bases sitting between them.

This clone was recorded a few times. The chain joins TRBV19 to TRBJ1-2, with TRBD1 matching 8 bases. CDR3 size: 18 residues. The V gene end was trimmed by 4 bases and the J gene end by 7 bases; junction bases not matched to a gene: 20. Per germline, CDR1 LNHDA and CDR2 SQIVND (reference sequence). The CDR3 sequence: CASSTSLGTGDREGGYTF. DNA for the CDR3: TGTGCCAGTAGTACCTCCCTTGGGACAGGAGATAGAGAGGGTGGCTACACCTTC. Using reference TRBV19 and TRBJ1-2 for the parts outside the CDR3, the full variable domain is DGGITQSPKYLFRKEGQNVTLSCEQNLNHDAMYWYRQDPGQGLRLIYYSQIVNDFQKGDIAEGYSVSREKKESFPLTVTSAQKNPTAFYLCASSTSLGTGDREGGYTFGSGTRLTVV.

As DNA, the CDR3 is TGTGCCAGCAGCCCTGGGACAGCCAATGAGCAGTTCTTC. This encodes CASSPGTANEQFF. The genes are TRBV7-9 and TRBJ2-1; 7 nucleotides match TRBD1. After removal of 5 bases from V and 6 bases from J, the junction contained 4 bases not matched to a gene. The germline CDR1 and CDR2 sequences are SEHNR and FQNEAQ (reference sequence). The CDR3 covers 13 residues.

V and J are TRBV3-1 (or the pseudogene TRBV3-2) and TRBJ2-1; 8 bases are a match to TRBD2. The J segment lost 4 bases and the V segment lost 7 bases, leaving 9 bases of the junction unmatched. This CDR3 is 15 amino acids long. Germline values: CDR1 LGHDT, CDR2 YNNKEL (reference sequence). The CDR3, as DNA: TGTGCCAGCACTCCTCGGGGACTAGTGTACAATGAGCAGTTCTTC. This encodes CASTPRGLVYNEQFF.

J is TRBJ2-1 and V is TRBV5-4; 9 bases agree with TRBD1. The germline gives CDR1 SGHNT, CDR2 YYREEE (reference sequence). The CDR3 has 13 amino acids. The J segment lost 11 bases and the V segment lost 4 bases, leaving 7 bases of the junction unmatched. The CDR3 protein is CASSTGQGLKQFF. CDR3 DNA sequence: TGTGCCAGCAGCACAGGACAGGGGTTAAAGCAGTTCTTC.

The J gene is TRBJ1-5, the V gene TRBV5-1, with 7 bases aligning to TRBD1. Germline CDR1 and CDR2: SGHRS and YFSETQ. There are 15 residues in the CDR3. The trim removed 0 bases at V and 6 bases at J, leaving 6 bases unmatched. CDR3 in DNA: TGCGCCAGCAGCTTGGGTGACAGGGAGGTTCAGCCCCAGCATTTT. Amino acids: CASSLGDREVQPQHF.